The 17 T cell receptor beta chains reported below all come from one sample, sequenced in a study of T-cell memory formation after mild COVID-19. One entry per CDR3 protein results from TCRdb running MiXCR on the 5' RACE reads. The sample consists of 220,000 or so distinct CDR3 sequences, over 7.5% of them appearing once. The source material was PBMCs or a T cell subset sorted from them (not recorded which). The receptors stem from a man between 18 and 29 years old who had mild COVID-19 (a few samples of this study predate the infection). Cell type and time point are not known.

This clonotype has a handful of counts. The rearrangement links TRBV5-1 to TRBJ1-1; 7 bases map to TRBD1. V was pared by 4 bases and J by 3 bases, with 6 bases of the junction left unmatched. This CDR3 has 14 residues. CDR1 is SGHRS and CDR2 is YFSETQ in the germline V gene. The CDR3, as DNA: TGCGCCAGCAGCCTCATCGACAGGGACACTGAAGCTTTCTTT. This gives the protein CASSLIDRDTEAFF. The whole variable domain, remainder taken from reference TRBV5-1 and TRBJ1-1, is KAGVTQTPRYLIKTRGQQVTLSCSPISGHRSVSWYQQTPGQGLQFLFEYFSETQRNKGNFPGRFSGRQFSNSRSEMNVSTLELGDSALYLCASSLIDRDTEAFFGQGTRLTVV.

J is TRBJ2-5 and V is TRBV20-1; TRBD2 matches 13 bases. CDR3 length equals 15 residues. CDR1 is DFQATT, CDR2 SNEGSKA, per germline (reference sequence). Trimming removed 7 bases from V and 5 bases from J; junction bases left unmatched: 10. CDR3 region: CSVSRLAGGQETQYF. The CDR3 DNA follows: TGCAGTGTCAGCCGACTAGCGGGGGGCCAGGAGACCCAGTACTTC.

This clonotype was found many times. The chain has TRBV5-1 and TRBJ2-5; D unclear. Germline V gene data show CDR1 as SGHRS and CDR2 as YFSETQ. V lost 6 bases and J 4 bases, leaving 10 bases between the germline ends. This CDR3 contains 12 residues. CDR3 loop: CASNDGLETQYF. Here the CDR3 DNA reads TGCGCCAGCAATGACGGGTTAGAGACCCAGTACTTC.

The CDR3 here is CASSIRAANTGELFF. DNA of the CDR3: TGTGCCAGTAGTATTAGGGCGGCTAACACCGGGGAGCTGTTTTTT. The V call is TRBV19, the J call TRBJ2-2; D is unclear. CDR1 is LNHDA and CDR2 is SQIVND in the germline V gene (reference sequence). The CDR3 spans 15 residues. Between the trimmed V and J ends, which lost 3 bases and 2 bases, there was a span of 10 bases.

In its sample, this clonotype was seen a few times. The rearrangement links TRBV7-3 to TRBJ2-5, with TRBD1 matching over 9 bases. The J segment lost 3 bases and the V segment lost 5 bases, leaving 7 bases of the junction unmatched. CDR1 is SGHTA, CDR2 FQGTGA, per germline. The CDR3 contains 15 residues. The CDR3 DNA reads as TGTGCCAGCAGCCCGAATGGACAGGGGAAAGAGACCCAGTACTTC. Protein product: CASSPNGQGKETQYF.

This clonotype was found a few times. The chain uses TRBV18 and TRBJ1-2; 7 bases align to TRBD1. Unmatched junction bases numbered 10, after V lost 5 bases and J lost 4 bases. There are 15 residues in the CDR3. The germline CDR1 and CDR2 sequences are KGHSH and LQKENI. CDR3 in DNA: TGTGCCAGCTCAGGAGACAGGGCGAACCCCTATGGCTACACCTTC. Residues: CASSGDRANPYGYTF.

A few counts support this clonotype. The chain couples TRBV7-2 to TRBJ2-1; D possibly corresponds to TRBD2 (6 bases). The CDR3 runs 16 residues. CDR1 and CDR2 from the germline V gene are SGHTA and FQGNSA. V gave up 7 bases and J gave up 0 bases, with 16 bases separating them. The CDR3: CASTRRAGNSYNEQFF. The CDR3 coding sequence is TGTGCCAGCACCCGAAGGGCGGGGAACTCCTACAATGAGCAGTTCTTC.

The chain combines TRBV20-1 with TRBJ2-3; the D gene could be TRBD1 or TRBD2 (5 bases each). Germline CDR1 is DFQATT and CDR2 is SNEGSKA (reference sequence). The CDR3 covers 12 residues. V lost 6 bases, J lost 0 bases, and 7 bases lay in between. CDR3 coding DNA: TGCAGTGCATGGGACAGCACAGATACGCAGTATTTT. Its protein product is CSAWDSTDTQYF.

This chain uses TRBV5-6 with TRBJ1-1, with 7 bases that match TRBD1. Unmatched junction bases numbered 16, after V lost 2 bases and J lost 6 bases. Germline CDR1 and CDR2: SGHDT and YYEEEE. The CDR3 loop spans 17 amino acids. CDR3 loop: CASSFFDRVVRVAEAFF. The CDR3 bases are TGTGCCAGCAGCTTTTTTGACAGGGTCGTAAGGGTAGCTGAAGCTTTCTTT. The complete variable domain, with remaining parts taken from reference TRBV5-6 and TRBJ1-1, reads DAGVTQSPTHLIKTRGQQVTLRCSPKSGHDTVSWYQQALGQGPQFIFQYYEEEERQRGNFPDRFSGHQFPNYSSELNVNALLLGDSALYLCASSFFDRVVRVAEAFFGQGTRLTVV.

This clonotype was recorded a few times. This rearrangement joins TRBV12-3 or TRBV12-4 to TRBJ1-5, with D uncertain. The V and J ends lost 7 bases and 1 base respectively, with 17 bases between them. The CDR3 totals 16 residues. DNA of the CDR3: TGTGCCAGCACCCTGCGGGTAGGGCCAAGCAATCAGCCCCAGCATTTT. This sequence encodes CASTLRVGPSNQPQHF.

This chain connects TRBV20-1 to TRBJ1-2; weak D call: TRBD1 (5 bases). CDR3 size: 12 residues. Per the germline V gene, CDR1 is DFQATT and CDR2 is SNEGSKA (reference sequence). The V end was cut by 6 bases, the J end by 4 bases, with 12 bases between. CDR3 amino acids: CSARGEVYGYTF. Here the CDR3 DNA reads TGCAGTGCCCGAGGGGAGGTCTATGGCTACACCTTC.

The chain joins TRBV7-6 to TRBJ1-1, with D perhaps TRBD1 (5 bases). The CDR3 has 13 amino acids. The V end lost 6 bases, the J end lost 1 base, and 9 bases lay between the germline ends. Germline CDR1 and CDR2: SGHVS and FNYEAQ. The CDR3 DNA reads TGTGCCAGCAGTGCGACAGAGAACACTGAAGCTTTCTTT. Its protein product is CASSATENTEAFF.

The CDR3 reads CASRGGASLPGELFF. CDR3 nucleotide sequence: TGTGCCAGCAGGGGAGGGGCGTCCTTGCCCGGGGAGCTGTTTTTT. The rearrangement links TRBV6-6 to TRBJ2-2, with TRBD2 matching 7 bases. Germline CDR1 and CDR2: MNHNY and SVGAGI (reference sequence). The CDR3 length is 15 residues. Unmatched junction bases numbered 10, after V lost 6 bases and J lost 6 bases.

The chain uses TRBV7-9 and TRBJ1-2, with D perhaps matching TRBD1 (5 bases). The V and J ends lost 5 bases and 1 base respectively, with 26 bases between them. CDR1 SEHNR and CDR2 FQNEAQ come from the germline V gene (reference sequence). The CDR3 spans 19 residues. CDR3 loop: CASSETPQGNSPINYGYTF. CDR3 bases: TGTGCCAGCAGCGAGACCCCTCAGGGAAACTCGCCAATTAACTATGGCTACACCTTC.

The chain couples TRBV7-2 to TRBJ1-5; 9 bases fit TRBD1. The germline V gene has CDR1 SGHTA and CDR2 FQGNSA. V shed 3 bases, J shed 6 bases, and the junction held 9 bases outside the gene matches. The CDR3 extends over 16 amino acids. CDR3 DNA: TGTGCCAGCAGCTTCAACACAGGGGGCTCTGGTCAGCCCCAGCATTTT. It specifies CASSFNTGGSGQPQHF.

This chain joins TRBV12-3 or TRBV12-4 and TRBJ1-5, with 7 bases matching TRBD1. J lost 7 bases, V lost 5 bases, and 8 bases had no gene match. The CDR3 covers 14 residues. Written as DNA, the CDR3 is TGTGCCAGCAGTCTGACAGGGTTCGGACAGCCCCAGCATTTT. Residues: CASSLTGFGQPQHF.

The chain employs TRBV30 and TRBJ2-1; 11 bases fit TRBD2. V was pared by 2 bases and J by 6 bases, with 6 bases of the junction left unmatched. CDR1 and CDR2 from the germline V gene are GTSNPN and SVGIG (reference sequence). The CDR3 totals 15 residues. The CDR3 DNA reads TGTGCCTGGAGTAAGGGACTAGCGGCCGTCAATGAGCAGTTCTTC. It encodes CAWSKGLAAVNEQFF.